This TCR beta chain was retrieved from a study of shared clonotypes between healthy human individuals. Notes on the study in general: Specimens sampled were limited to blood, with tissue repertoires likely differing. Investigators expected sequencing depth to affect clonotype sharing among donors.

On this clone itself: Its matching antigen is unknown.

The repertoire was sequenced with immunoSEQ multiplex PCR; TCRdb's copy has only in-frame clones and lacks some. Of approximately 530,000 clones listed, about 96% are singletons. CDR1 and CDR2 (germline): SGHAT, FQNNGV. Deletions cut 0 bases from V and 7 bases from J, with 15 bases between. The CDR3 extends over 15 amino acids. The specimen sequenced was naive CD4+ T cells sorted from blood. As for subset: CD45RA+ positively selected. The chain couples TRBV11-2 to TRBJ1-2; D is ambiguous. The sequence derives from a woman aged 25 to 45 in good health. CDR3 DNA sequence: TGTGCCAGCAGCTTAGATCTTACAGCCCTTGCTGGCTACACCTTC. Translated, it gives CASSLDLTALAGYTF.